This passage covers 17 T cell receptor beta chains from one sample sequenced in a study of shared clonotypes between healthy human individuals. Data came from immunoSEQ multiplex PCR; TCRdb stores just in-frame clones and leaves some out. This sample has 2 million to 3 million clones, with approximately 92% found just once. Material for sequencing was naive CD4+ T cells sorted from blood. Indicated subset: CD45RA+ positively selected. These TCRs come from a man aged 18-30 years in good health.

This sequence joins TRBV20-1 and TRBJ2-7; possibly TRBD1 or TRBD2 for D (6 bases each). The V gene's germline CDR1 is DFQATT and CDR2 SNEGSKA (reference sequence). The CDR3 is 11 amino acids. The V end was cut by 0 bases, the J end by 10 bases, with 10 bases between. The CDR3 coding sequence is TGCAGTGCTAGAGATGTGGGGGGCCAGTACTTC. It codes for CSARDVGGQYF.

V gene TRBV5-8 combines with J gene TRBJ1-4; D uncertain. Germline V gene data show CDR1 as SGHTS and CDR2 as YDEGEE. Trimming stripped 0 bases from V and 2 bases from J, with 5 bases between. This CDR3 is 14 amino acids long. CDR3 DNA sequence: TGTGCCAGCAGCTTGGGCCAGACTAATGAAAAACTGTTTTTT. Its protein product is CASSLGQTNEKLFF.

The rearrangement uses TRBV30 and TRBJ2-5, with D perhaps matching TRBD2 (6 bases). The CDR3 is 14 amino acids. Germline loops: CDR1 GTSNPN, CDR2 SVGIG (reference sequence). Trimming removed 4 bases at V and 5 bases at J, with 17 bases between. The DNA of the CDR3 is TGTGCCTGGACGTCTTCGACGGGGGTCGAGACCCAGTACTTC. This gives the protein CAWTSSTGVETQYF.

The chain recombines TRBV11-1 with TRBJ2-3, with 7 bases aligning to TRBD2. CDR3 size: 16 residues. Germline assignment: CDR1 SGHAT and CDR2 FQDESV (reference sequence). With V trimmed by 2 bases and J by 0 bases, 5 bases remained unmatched. This chain's CDR3 is CASSLRGGESTDTQYF. CDR3 bases: TGTGCCAGCAGCTTACGTGGGGGGGAGAGCACAGATACGCAGTATTTT.

Comments on this clone: This sample also contains other DNA sequences that code for the same CDR3. The gene calls are TRBV6-1 and TRBJ2-4, with unresolved D. This CDR3 has 13 residues. Germline CDR1 reads MNHNS; CDR2 reads SASEGT. Trimming left V 4 bases short and J 0 bases short, with 4 bases between. CDR3 nucleotide sequence: TGTGCCAGCAGTGGCGTAGCCAAAAACATTCAGTACTTC. Its translation is CASSGVAKNIQYF.

This clone has just one count. The same CDR3 arises from other DNA sequences in this sample as well. This chain uses TRBV7-2 with TRBJ2-1; 16 positions match TRBD2. The CDR3 is 16 amino acids. The V gene's germline CDR1 is SGHTA and CDR2 FQGNSA. V was pared by 0 bases and J by 7 bases, with 0 bases of the junction left unmatched. The CDR3 here is CASSLAGLAGGNEQFF. For the CDR3, the DNA is TGTGCCAGCAGCTTAGCGGGACTAGCGGGAGGGAATGAGCAGTTCTTC.

The chain combines TRBV28 with TRBJ2-7; 9 bases match TRBD1. The ends lost 5 bases at V and 7 bases at J; junction bases unmatched: 9. The CDR3 is 14 residues long. CDR1 and CDR2 from the germline V gene are MDHEN and SYDVKM. CDR3 sequence reads: CASSATLTGGEQYF. The CDR3 nucleotides read TGTGCCAGCAGTGCGACACTGACAGGGGGTGAGCAGTACTTC.

V is TRBV5-6 and J is TRBJ2-7; D might be TRBD1 (5 bases). The V gene lost 4 bases and the J gene lost 0 bases, with 17 bases spanning the gap. The CDR3 totals 16 residues. In germline, CDR1 is SGHDT, CDR2 YYEEEE. This CDR3 reads CASSLTMTATSYEQYF. The CDR3 DNA sequence: TGTGCCAGCAGCCTTACTATGACAGCCACCTCCTACGAGCAGTACTTC.

As concerns this clone: Mismatch with germline at one junction end may stem from a read error. CDR3 residues: CAISEATGGGNSPLHF. As DNA, the CDR3 is TGTGCCATCAGTGAGGCCACAGGGGGCGGTAATTCACCCCTCCACTTT. The chain recombines TRBV6-1 with TRBJ1-6; 9 bases agree with TRBD1. The CDR3 consists of 16 residues. Germline V gene sequence: CDR1 MNHNS, CDR2 SASEGT.

The chain has TRBV5-1 and TRBJ2-7, with D possibly matching TRBD2 (6 bases). Between the trimmed V and J ends, which lost 1 base and 4 bases, there was a span of 21 bases. Germline V gives CDR1 SGHRS, CDR2 YFSETQ. CDR3 length: 17 residues. The CDR3 region is CASSLQVSPEGSYEQYF. The CDR3 nucleotides are TGCGCCAGCAGCTTGCAGGTATCACCGGAGGGGTCATACGAGCAGTACTTC.

For the CDR3, the DNA is TGTGCCAGCAGACCAAAAGCGGGCGTCCAAGAGACCCAGTACTTC. Amino acids: CASRPKAGVQETQYF. The chain has TRBV11-2 and TRBJ2-5; possibly TRBD2 for D (6 bases). The V gene's germline CDR1 is SGHAT and CDR2 FQNNGV. The CDR3 consists of 15 residues. V lost 6 bases, J lost 1 base, and 15 bases lay in between.

This clone was seen once. This rearrangement joins TRBV28 to TRBJ2-7; 9 nucleotides agree with TRBD1. The CDR3 covers 14 residues. Germline-derived CDR1 and CDR2 are MDHEN and SYDVKM. V lost 6 bases and J lost 5; bases outside the gene matches: 8. The CDR3 DNA is TGTGCCAGCAGCTTCCCGGGACAGGGCCACGAGCAGTACTTC. Encoded protein: CASSFPGQGHEQYF.

About this clone: This sample also contains other DNA sequences that code for the same CDR3. This chain links TRBV18 with TRBJ2-5; D uncertain. The CDR3 covers 13 residues. Germline assignment: CDR1 KGHSH and CDR2 LQKENI. The V end was cut by 2 bases, the J end by 1 base, with 5 bases between. This chain's CDR3 is CASSPGVQETQYF. The CDR3 DNA is TGTGCCAGCTCACCAGGTGTCCAAGAGACCCAGTACTTC. Combining the CDR3 with reference TRBV18 and TRBJ2-5 gives the whole variable domain NAGVMQNPRHLVRRRGQEARLRCSPMKGHSHVYWYRQLPEEGLKFMVYLQKENIIDESGMPKERFSAEFPKEGPSILRIQQVVRGDSAAYFCASSPGVQETQYFGPGTRLLVL.

About this clone: In the same sample, other DNA sequences code for this CDR3. CDR3 loop: CASSPISNTEAFF. The DNA for the CDR3 is TGTGCCAGCTCACCAATCTCGAACACTGAAGCTTTCTTT. The chain recombines TRBV18 with TRBJ1-1, with no clear D. Looked up from germline, CDR1 is KGHSH and CDR2 is LQKENI. V was cut by 2 bases and J by 1 base, with 5 bases left in between. The CDR3 sequence is 13 residues long.

The chain is built from TRBV5-4 and TRBJ1-2; D is possibly TRBD1 (6 bases). V dropped 0 bases and J dropped 8 bases, with 14 bases sitting between them. In germline, CDR1 is SGHNT, CDR2 YYREEE (reference sequence). CDR3 length: 14 amino acids. The CDR3 reads CASSLALGADGYTF. CDR3 nucleotides: TGTGCCAGCAGCTTGGCTCTGGGGGCCGACGGCTACACCTTC.

A note on this clone: Other DNA sequences from this sample encode an identical CDR3 as well. The V call is TRBV9, the J call TRBJ1-6; 7 nucleotides line up with TRBD1. With 0 bases clipped from V and 7 bases from J, the junction kept 4 bases outside the gene matches. This CDR3 has 15 residues. Germline CDR1 and CDR2: SGDLS and YYNGEE. Written as DNA, the CDR3 is TGTGCCAGCAGCGTAGAGGGCAGGGGGAATTCACCCCTCCACTTT. Translation: CASSVEGRGNSPLHF.

This chain connects TRBV2 to TRBJ1-1, with D possibly being TRBD1 (6 bases). Trimming cost V 4 bases and J 4 bases, with 13 bases left between them. This CDR3 spans 14 amino acids. The germline gives CDR1 SNHLY, CDR2 FYNNEI. CDR3 protein: CASSGDQGFTEAFF. The CDR3 DNA sequence: TGTGCCAGCAGTGGTGATCAGGGGTTCACTGAAGCTTTCTTT.